This T cell receptor beta chain was documented in a study of T cell responses to AZD1222 COVID-19 vaccine. The study's findings and limits: Vaccine-related CD4 TCRs covered spike, predominating at 160-218 and 743-854.

Some clones are missing from TCRdb's copy, which holds only in-frame ones; the method was immunoSEQ multiplex PCR. This sample has fewer than 180,000 clones, with 85% to 95% found just once. As concerns this clone: Its antigen is not known.

Unmatched junction bases numbered 8, after V lost 0 bases and J lost 10 bases. The CDR3 totals 16 residues. CDR1 is MNHEY and CDR2 is SVGAGI in the germline V gene. The chain employs TRBV6-5 and TRBJ2-2; the match to TRBD2 covers 10 bases. Sequences were derived from peripheral blood, sampled on day 0 of AZD1222 vaccination. The TCR originated in an adult in good health. The CDR3 DNA is TGTGCCAGCAGTTACTCCCACAGCGGGGGGGCCCAGGAGCTGTTTTTT. Its translation: CASSYSHSGGAQELFF.